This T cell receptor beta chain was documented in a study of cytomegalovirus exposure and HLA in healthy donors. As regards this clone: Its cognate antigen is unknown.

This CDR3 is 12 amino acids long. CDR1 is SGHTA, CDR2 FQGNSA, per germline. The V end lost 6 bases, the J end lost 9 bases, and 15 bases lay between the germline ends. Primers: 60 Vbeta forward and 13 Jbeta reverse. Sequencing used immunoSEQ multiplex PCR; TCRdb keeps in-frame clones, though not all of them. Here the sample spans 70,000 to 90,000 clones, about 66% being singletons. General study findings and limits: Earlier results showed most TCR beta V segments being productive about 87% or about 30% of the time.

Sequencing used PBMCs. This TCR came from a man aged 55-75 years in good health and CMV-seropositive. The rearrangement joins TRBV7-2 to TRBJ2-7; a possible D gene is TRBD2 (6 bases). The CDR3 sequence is CASSGTPRVQYF. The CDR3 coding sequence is TGTGCCAGCAGTGGGACTCCAAGGGTGCAGTACTTC.